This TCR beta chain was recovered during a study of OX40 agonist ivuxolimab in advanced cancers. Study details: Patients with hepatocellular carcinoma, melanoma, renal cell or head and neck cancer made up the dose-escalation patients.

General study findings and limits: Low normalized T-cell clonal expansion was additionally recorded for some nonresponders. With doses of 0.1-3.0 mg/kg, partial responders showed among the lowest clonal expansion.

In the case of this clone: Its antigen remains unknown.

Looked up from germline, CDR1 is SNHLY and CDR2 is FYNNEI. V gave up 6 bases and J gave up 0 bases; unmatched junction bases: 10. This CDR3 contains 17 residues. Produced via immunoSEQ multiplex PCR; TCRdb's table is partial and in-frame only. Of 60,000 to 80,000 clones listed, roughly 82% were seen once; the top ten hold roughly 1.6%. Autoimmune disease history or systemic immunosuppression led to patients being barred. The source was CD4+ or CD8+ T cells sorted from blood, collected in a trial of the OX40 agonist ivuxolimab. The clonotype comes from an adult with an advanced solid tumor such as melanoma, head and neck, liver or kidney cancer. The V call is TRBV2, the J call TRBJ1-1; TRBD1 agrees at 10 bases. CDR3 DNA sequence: TGTGCCAGCAGCCGGAGTCTCGGACAGGGGGTGAACACTGAAGCTTTCTTT. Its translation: CASSRSLGQGVNTEAFF.